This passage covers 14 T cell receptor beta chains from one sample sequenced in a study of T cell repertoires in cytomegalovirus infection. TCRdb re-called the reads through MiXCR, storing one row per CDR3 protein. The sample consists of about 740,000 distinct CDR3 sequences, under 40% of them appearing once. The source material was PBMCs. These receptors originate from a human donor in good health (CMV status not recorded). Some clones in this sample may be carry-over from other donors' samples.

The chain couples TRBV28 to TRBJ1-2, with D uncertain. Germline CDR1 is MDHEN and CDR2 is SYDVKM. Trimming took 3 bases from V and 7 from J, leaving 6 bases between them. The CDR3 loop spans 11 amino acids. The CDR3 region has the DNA TGTGCCAGCAGTTTGCCGGGTGGCTACACCTTC. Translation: CASSLPGGYTF.

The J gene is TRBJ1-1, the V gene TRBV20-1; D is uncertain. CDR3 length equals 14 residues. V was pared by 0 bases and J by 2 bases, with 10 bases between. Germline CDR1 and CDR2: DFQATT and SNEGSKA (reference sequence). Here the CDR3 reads CSARESAYNTEAFF. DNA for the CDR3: TGCAGTGCTAGAGAGAGTGCGTACAACACTGAAGCTTTCTTT.

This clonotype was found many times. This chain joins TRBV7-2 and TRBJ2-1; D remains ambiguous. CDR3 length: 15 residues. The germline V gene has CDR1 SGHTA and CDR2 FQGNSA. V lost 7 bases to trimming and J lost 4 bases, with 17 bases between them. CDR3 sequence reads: CASNAVPSGYNEQFF. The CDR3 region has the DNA TGTGCCAGCAACGCGGTGCCGTCAGGTTACAATGAGCAGTTCTTC.

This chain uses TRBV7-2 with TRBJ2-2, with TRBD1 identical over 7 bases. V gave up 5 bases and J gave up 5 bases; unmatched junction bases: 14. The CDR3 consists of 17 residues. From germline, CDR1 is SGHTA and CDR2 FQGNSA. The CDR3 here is CASSPGSGRRGTGELFF. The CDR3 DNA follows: TGTGCCAGCAGCCCAGGATCCGGGCGCAGGGGGACCGGGGAGCTGTTTTTT. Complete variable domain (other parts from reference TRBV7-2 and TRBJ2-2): GAGVSQSPSNKVTEKGKDVELRCDPISGHTALYWYRQSLGQGLEFLIYFQGNSAPDKSGLPSDRFSAERTGGSVSTLTIQRTQQEDSAVYLCASSPGSGRRGTGELFFGEGSRLTVL.

CDR3 coding DNA: TGTGCCAGCAGCTTAGCTTGGGCGGGAGACCACTACGAGCAGTACTTC. Its protein product is CASSLAWAGDHYEQYF. The genes are TRBV7-6 and TRBJ2-7; 7 bases align to TRBD2. The J segment lost 3 bases and the V segment lost 0 bases, leaving 8 bases of the junction unmatched. Germline values: CDR1 SGHVS, CDR2 FNYEAQ. CDR3 length equals 16 residues.

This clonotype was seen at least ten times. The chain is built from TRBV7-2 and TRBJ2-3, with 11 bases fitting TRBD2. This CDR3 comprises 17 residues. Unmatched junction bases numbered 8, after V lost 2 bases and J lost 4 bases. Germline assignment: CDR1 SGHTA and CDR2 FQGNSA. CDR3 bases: TGTGCCAGCAGCTTACTCGTCCTAGCGGGAGGTGCAGATACGCAGTATTTT. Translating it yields CASSLLVLAGGADTQYF. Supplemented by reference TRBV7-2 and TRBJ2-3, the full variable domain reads GAGVSQSPSNKVTEKGKDVELRCDPISGHTALYWYRQSLGQGLEFLIYFQGNSAPDKSGLPSDRFSAERTGGSVSTLTIQRTQQEDSAVYLCASSLLVLAGGADTQYFGPGTRLTVL.

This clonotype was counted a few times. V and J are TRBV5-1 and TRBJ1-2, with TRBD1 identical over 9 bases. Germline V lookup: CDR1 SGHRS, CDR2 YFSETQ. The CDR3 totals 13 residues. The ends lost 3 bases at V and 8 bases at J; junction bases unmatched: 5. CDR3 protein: CASSWTGVEGYTF. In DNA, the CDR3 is TGCGCCAGCAGCTGGACAGGGGTAGAGGGCTACACCTTC.

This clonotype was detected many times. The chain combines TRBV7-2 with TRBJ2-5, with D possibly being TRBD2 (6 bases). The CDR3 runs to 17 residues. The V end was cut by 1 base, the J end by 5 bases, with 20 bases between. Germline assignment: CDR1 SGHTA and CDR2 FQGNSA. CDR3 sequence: CASSLVMGTAAAETQYF. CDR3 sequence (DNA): TGTGCCAGCAGCTTAGTGATGGGGACTGCCGCCGCGGAGACCCAGTACTTC. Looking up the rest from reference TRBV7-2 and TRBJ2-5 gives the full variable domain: GAGVSQSPSNKVTEKGKDVELRCDPISGHTALYWYRQSLGQGLEFLIYFQGNSAPDKSGLPSDRFSAERTGGSVSTLTIQRTQQEDSAVYLCASSLVMGTAAAETQYFGPGTRLLVL.

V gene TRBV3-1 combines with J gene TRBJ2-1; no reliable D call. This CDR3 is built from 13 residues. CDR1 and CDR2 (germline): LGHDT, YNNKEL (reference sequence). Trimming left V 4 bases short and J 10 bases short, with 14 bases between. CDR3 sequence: CASSLYRWTEQFF. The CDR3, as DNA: TGTGCCAGCAGCCTTTACCGGTGGACGGAGCAGTTCTTC.

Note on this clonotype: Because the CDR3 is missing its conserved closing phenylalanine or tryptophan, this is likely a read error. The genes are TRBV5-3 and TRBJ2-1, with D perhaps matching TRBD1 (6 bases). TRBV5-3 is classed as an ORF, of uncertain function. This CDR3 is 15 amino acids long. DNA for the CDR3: TGTGCCAGCAGCTTCTTGGGGGCAACCTACAATGAGCAGTTCTTA. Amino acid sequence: CASSFLGATYNEQFL.

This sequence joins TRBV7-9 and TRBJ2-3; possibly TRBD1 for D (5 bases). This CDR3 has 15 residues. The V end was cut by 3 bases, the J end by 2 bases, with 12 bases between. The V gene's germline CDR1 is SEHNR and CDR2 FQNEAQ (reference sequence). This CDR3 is CASSFRGTYTDTQYF. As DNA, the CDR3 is TGTGCCAGCAGCTTTAGGGGAACTTACACAGATACGCAGTATTTT.

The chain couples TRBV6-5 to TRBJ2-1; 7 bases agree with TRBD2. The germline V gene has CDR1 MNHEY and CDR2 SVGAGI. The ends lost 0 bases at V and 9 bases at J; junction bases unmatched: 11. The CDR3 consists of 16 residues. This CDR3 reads CASSYSIRRETGEQFF. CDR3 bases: TGTGCCAGCAGTTACTCGATTCGGCGGGAGACCGGTGAGCAGTTCTTC.

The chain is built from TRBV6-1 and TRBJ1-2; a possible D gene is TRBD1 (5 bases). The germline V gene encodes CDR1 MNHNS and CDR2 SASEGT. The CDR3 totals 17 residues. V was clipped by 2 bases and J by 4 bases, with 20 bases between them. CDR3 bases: TGTGCCAGCAGTGAATGGACGATCGGGGACTTGTTCTATGGCTACACCTTC. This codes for CASSEWTIGDLFYGYTF.

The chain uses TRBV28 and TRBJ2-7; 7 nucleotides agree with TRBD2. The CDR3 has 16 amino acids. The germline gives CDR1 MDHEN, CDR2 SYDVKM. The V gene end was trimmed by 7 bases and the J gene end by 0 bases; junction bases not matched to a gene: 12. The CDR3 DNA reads TGTGCCAGCATCTCCCTGGGGACTACCAACTCCTACGAGCAGTACTTC. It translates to CASISLGTTNSYEQYF.